These T cell receptor beta chains were read from a single sample in a study of post-analysis software for immune sequencing data. TCRdb itself ran the PCR reads through MiXCR, one entry per CDR3 protein. This sample has some 450,000 distinct CDR3 sequences, with 45% found just once. The source material was blood. The receptor set was obtained from a girl between 10 and 17 years old with multiple sclerosis. CDR3s include the opening cysteine and the closing phenylalanine or tryptophan. Each record gives: J gene, V gene, clone size, D gene, CDR3 DNA, CDR3 protein. D genes are given only for firm matches. Expanded clones are given a class, and other clones once, few, many or no size at all.

>TRBJ2-7|TRBV6-6|few|TRBD1
TGTGCCAGCCGAGGGGGCCTCGTCGAGCAGTACTTC
CASRGGLVEQYF
>TRBJ1-2|TRBV12-5|NA|NA
TGTGCTAGTGCCCTACAGGCGGCCGTTACCTTCTATGGCTACACCTTC
CASALQAAVTFYGYTF
>TRBJ2-4|TRBV20-1|NA|NA
TGCAGTGCTATTAGGGAGCTCCTAGCCAAAAACATTCAGTACTTC
CSAIRELLAKNIQYF
>TRBJ2-3|TRBV4-3|NA|NA
TGCGCCAGCAGCCCCTTTACTAGCTCCCGCGGAGATACGCAGTATTTT
CASSPFTSSRGDTQYF
>TRBJ1-2|TRBV12-3/TRBV12-4|NA|NA
TGTGCCAGCAGATCGGGGGCGTCTGGTGGCTACACCTTC
CASRSGASGGYTF
>TRBJ1-2|TRBV3-1|NA|NA
TGTGCCAGCAGCCCAAGATCAGGGGTGGACGGCTACACCTTC
CASSPRSGVDGYTF
>TRBJ1-2|TRBV20-1|few|NA
TGCAGTGCTAGCGAGACGGTCTATGGCTACACCTTC
CSASETVYGYTF
>TRBJ2-3|TRBV20-1|few|NA
TGCAGTGCTAGAATATTAGCGGACACAGATACGCAGTATTTT
CSARILADTDTQYF
>TRBJ2-1|TRBV5-1|NA|NA
TGCGCCAGCAGCTTGTACGGGACGGCAAATGAGCAGTTCTTC
CASSLYGTANEQFF
>TRBJ1-2|TRBV28|few|TRBD1
TGTGCCAGCAGTAGAACGACAGGGCGCCTGGTATATGGCTACACCTTC
CASSRTTGRLVYGYTF
>TRBJ2-7|TRBV3-1|NA|TRBD1
TGTGCCAGCAGCCCGACACAGGGGGCAGGTGGCGAGCAGTACTTC
CASSPTQGAGGEQYF
>TRBJ2-7|TRBV20-1|NA|TRBD2
TGCAGTGCCGGGACTAGCGGGATTGGCGAGCAGTACTTC
CSAGTSGIGEQYF
>TRBJ2-1|TRBV15|few|TRBD2
TGTGCCACCAGCTATCGATCTAGCGGGCCCAACAATGAGCAGTTCTTC
CATSYRSSGPNNEQFF
>TRBJ2-1|TRBV29-1|NA|NA
TGCAGCGTCCCTTGGAGCGGGTCGATCTACAATGAGCAGTTCTTC
CSVPWSGSIYNEQFF
>TRBJ2-7|TRBV12-3/TRBV12-4|few|TRBD1
TGTGCCAGCAGTCCTAGATGGGGACAGGGGGCGGGCTACGAGCAGTACTTC
CASSPRWGQGAGYEQYF
>TRBJ2-7|TRBV5-1|NA|NA
TGCGCCAGCAGCTTGGTGCTAGGACTCTACGAGCAGTACTTC
CASSLVLGLYEQYF
>TRBJ2-7|TRBV28|many|NA
TGTGCCAGCAGTCGTAGGTACGAGCAGTACTTC
CASSRRYEQYF
>TRBJ1-1|TRBV20-1|few|NA
TGCAGCGGTTCCACCTCAGGGGTAGCTTTCTTT
CSGSTSGVAFF
>TRBJ2-7|TRBV7-9|few|TRBD2
TGTGCCAGCAGCCCCCCCAGCGGGAGGGTTACCTACGAGCAGTACTTC
CASSPPSGRVTYEQYF
>TRBJ1-4|TRBV18|few|NA
TGTGCCAGCTCACCAAGAGACAGTGGGGAAAAACTGTTTTTT
CASSPRDSGEKLFF
>TRBJ1-6|TRBV20-1|NA|NA
TGCAGTGCTAGAGATAATCGGGGGAGCTCCTATAATTCACCCCTCCACTTT
CSARDNRGSSYNSPLHF
>TRBJ1-2|TRBV7-2|NA|NA
TGTGCCAGCAGCTCGGACATCTCTAACTATGGCTACACCTTC
CASSSDISNYGYTF
>TRBJ1-1|TRBV4-1|NA|TRBD1
TGCGCCAGCAGCCCTGACAGGGTGGAGGCTTTCTTT
CASSPDRVEAFF
>TRBJ1-1|TRBV28|NA|NA
TGTGCCAGCACAGGACCGAACACTGAAGCTTTCTTT
CASTGPNTEAFF
>TRBJ2-1|TRBV6-5|few|NA
TGTGCCAGCAGTCCCTCTAGGCGGGAACAGTTCTTC
CASSPSRREQFF
>TRBJ2-1|TRBV10-3|NA|TRBD2
TGTGCCATCACCCCGGGACTAGCGGACTACAATGAGCAGTTCTTC
CAITPGLADYNEQFF
>TRBJ2-7|TRBV28|NA|TRBD1
TGTGCCAGCAGTACACACTCAGGGGGCAAAGGCTACGAGCAGTACTTC
CASSTHSGGKGYEQYF
>TRBJ2-7|TRBV7-8|NA|TRBD1
TGTGCCAGCAGCTTAGCGTACAGGACAGGGGACTACGAGCAGTACTTC
CASSLAYRTGDYEQYF
>TRBJ1-1|TRBV20-1|once|NA
TGCAGTGCTTCGGGACACGCGAACACTGAAGCTTTCTTT
CSASGHANTEAFF
>TRBJ1-1|TRBV6-1|NA|TRBD1
TGTGCCAGCAGTCCCACCGGGACAGGGGCCGCTGAGGAAGCTTTCTTT
CASSPTGTGAAEEAFF
>TRBJ2-1|TRBV7-2|NA|NA
TGTGCCAGCAGCTCTCGGACAGAGAGCTCCTACAATGAGCAGTTCTTC
CASSSRTESSYNEQFF
>TRBJ2-5|TRBV6-1|NA|NA
TGTGCCAGCAGTGGGGTCGGCACAAGAGAGACCCAGTACTTC
CASSGVGTRETQYF
>TRBJ2-1|TRBV29-1|few|NA
TGCAGCGTTCCAGGGACCTCCTACAATGAGCAGTTCTTC
CSVPGTSYNEQFF
>TRBJ2-5|TRBV28|few|NA
TGCGCCAGCACCCAGGGCAGGGACGAGACCCAGTACTTC
CASTQGRDETQYF
>TRBJ2-7|TRBV7-2|once|NA
TGTACCAGCAGCTCCCCGGACAGCTCCTACGAGCAGTACTTC
CTSSSPDSSYEQYF
>TRBJ2-3|TRBV7-6|many|NA
TGTGCCAGCAGCCGTGACGGGCTCCCAGATACGCAGTATTTT
CASSRDGLPDTQYF
>TRBJ2-7|TRBV4-1|NA|TRBD1
TGCGCCAGCAGCCAAGTCACCGGGACAGGTCCCTACGAGCAGTACTTC
CASSQVTGTGPYEQYF
>TRBJ2-5|TRBV10-3|few|TRBD1
TGTGCCACCAAGACAGGGACGCAGGAGACCCAGTACTTC
CATKTGTQETQYF
>TRBJ2-1|TRBV7-8|NA|TRBD2
TGTGCCAGCAGCTTAGCGAGGACTAGCGGTTACAATGAGCAGTTCTTC
CASSLARTSGYNEQFF
>TRBJ2-7|TRBV7-2|NA|TRBD2
TGTGCCAGCAGCCTGTCGGGTAGCGGGGTGAGGGAGCAGTACTTC
CASSLSGSGVREQYF
>TRBJ1-6|TRBV20-1|few|TRBD1
TGCAGTGCTAGCGCGCCGGGACAGGGAGACTCACCCCTCCACTTT
CSASAPGQGDSPLHF
>TRBJ2-2|TRBV6-2/TRBV6-3|NA|NA
TGTGCCAGCGGCCAGGGCGAGAGTGGGGAGCTGTTTTTT
CASGQGESGELFF
>TRBJ2-1|TRBV12-3/TRBV12-4|NA|NA
TGTGCCAGCAGTTTAGCGCAACTGAATTACAATGAGCAGTTCTTC
CASSLAQLNYNEQFF
>TRBJ2-5|TRBV9|NA|TRBD2
TGTGCCAGCAGCGTAGGACTAGCGGGAGGGGAAGAGCAGTACTTC
CASSVGLAGGEEQYF
>TRBJ2-4|TRBV7-2|few|TRBD1
TGTGCCAGCAGCTTAGCTGCGCCGGGACAGAGAGCCAAAAACATTCAGTACTTC
CASSLAAPGQRAKNIQYF
>TRBJ2-1|TRBV5-1|NA|NA
TGCGCCAGCACCCCTGGGGGGGCCCGCAATGAGCAGTTCTTC
CASTPGGARNEQFF
>TRBJ2-2|TRBV27|NA|NA
TGTGCCAGCAGTTTACTAGGGGGGAACACCGGGGAGCTGTTTTTT
CASSLLGGNTGELFF
>TRBJ2-7|TRBV13|NA|TRBD2
TGTGCCAGCAGCTTCGGTTCTCCCCTAGCGGGAGGGCCAGGCGAGCAGTACTTC
CASSFGSPLAGGPGEQYF
>TRBJ1-2|TRBV7-2|once|TRBD1
TGTGCCAGCAGCCCTGGGGGGGCAGGGGGATTCTATGGCTACACCTTC
CASSPGGAGGFYGYTF
>TRBJ2-7|TRBV20-1|NA|NA
TGCAGTGCTAACTCACGAGCAGCGCAGTACTTC
CSANSRAAQYF
>TRBJ1-1|TRBV10-3|NA|NA
TGTGCCATCAGTGATGGACAGATGAACACTGAAGCTTTCTTT
CAISDGQMNTEAFF
>TRBJ2-1|TRBV4-3|once|TRBD2
TGCGCCAGCAGCCTTACTAGCGGGAGACACAATGAGCAGTTCTTC
CASSLTSGRHNEQFF
>TRBJ1-5|TRBV28|NA|TRBD1
TGTGCCAGCAGTTTAGGGAAGCTTGGTCCCAGGGGGTCTAGCAATCAGCCCCAGCATTTT
CASSLGKLGPRGSSNQPQHF
>TRBJ2-3|TRBV5-1|few|TRBD1
TGTGCCAGCAGCCTGACAGGGGCCAGGACAGATACGCAGTATTTT
CASSLTGARTDTQYF
>TRBJ2-5|TRBV29-1|few|TRBD2
TGCAGCGTTGACGGGAGGGCCGGGGAGACCCAGTACTTC
CSVDGRAGETQYF
>TRBJ2-1|TRBV12-3/TRBV12-4|few|TRBD2
TGTGCCAGCAGCACTAGCGATTACTCCTACAATGAGCAGTTCTTC
CASSTSDYSYNEQFF
>TRBJ2-4|TRBV28|NA|NA
TGTGCCAGCAGTTCAATCCTACATGGGGGGGTTACCGGGACAGGTCTAGCCAAAAACATTCAGTACTTC
CASSSILHGGVTGTGLAKNIQYF
>TRBJ1-2|TRBV4-2|NA|TRBD1
TGTGCCAGCAGCCAAGAGGGGACAGGGTATAGCTATGGCTACACCTTC
CASSQEGTGYSYGYTF
>TRBJ1-5|TRBV4-2|NA|NA
TGTGCCAGCAGCCACCGGGACTCTACTAATCAGCCCCAGCATTTT
CASSHRDSTNQPQHF